These 3 T cell receptor beta chains came from one sample sequenced in a study of PD-1 blockade in classical Hodgkin lymphoma. The repertoire was sequenced with immunoSEQ multiplex PCR; TCRdb's copy has only in-frame clones and lacks some. The sample includes just over 60,000 clones, 70% to 90% of them seen just once. Every one of the patients relapsed after autologous stem cell transplantation (brentuximab vedotin exposure was variable). Sequences were derived from peripheral blood mononuclear cells (PBMCs), sampled at baseline. The source of these receptors is a human donor with classical Hodgkin lymphoma.

The chain links TRBV18 to TRBJ2-1; D is perhaps TRBD1 (5 bases). CDR3 length: 15 residues. Per the germline V gene, CDR1 is KGHSH and CDR2 is LQKENI. The V end lost 1 base, the J end lost 6 bases, and 13 bases lay between the germline ends. CDR3 residues: CASSPLVQGPNEQFF. The CDR3 nucleotides read TGTGCCAGCTCACCACTAGTCCAGGGTCCCAATGAGCAGTTCTTC.

This clone was observed a single time. The V call is TRBV12-5, the J call TRBJ1-1; no definite D call. The CDR3 contains 12 residues. V lost 0 bases and J lost 9, with 8 bases in between. The germline V gene has CDR1 LGHNT and CDR2 FRNRAP. CDR3 sequence (DNA): TGTGCTAGTGGTTTGGTTCGAGGGAAAGCTTTCTTT. Amino acids: CASGLVRGKAFF.

The chain uses TRBV5-1 and TRBJ2-3; D might be TRBD2 (6 bases). V lost 0 bases to trimming and J lost 1 base, with 6 bases between them. The CDR3 is 14 amino acids. Germline V CDR1 and CDR2: SGHRS, YFSETQ. The DNA for the CDR3 is TGCGCCAGCAGCTTGGGGGAGGGCACAGATACGCAGTATTTT. It translates to CASSLGEGTDTQYF. Filled out from reference TRBV5-1 and TRBJ2-3, the complete variable domain reads KAGVTQTPRYLIKTRGQQVTLSCSPISGHRSVSWYQQTPGQGLQFLFEYFSETQRNKGNFPGRFSGRQFSNSRSEMNVSTLELGDSALYLCASSLGEGTDTQYFGPGTRLTVL.